This T cell receptor (beta chain) was observed in a study of PD-1 blockade in classical Hodgkin lymphoma. V shed 6 bases and J shed 7 bases, with 9 bases lying between them. The CDR3 loop spans 11 amino acids. CDR1 and CDR2 from the germline V gene are MNHEY and SMNVEV (reference sequence). Study-level findings and limits: Newly diagnosed patients reportedly had lower baseline TCR diversity than healthy donors. CD8+ TCR diversity did not rise significantly by C4D1, unlike CD4+. Exclusion covered patients beginning nivolumab under 1 year post-ASCT.

The assay was immunoSEQ multiplex PCR, and TCRdb's table has in-frame clones only and misses some. The sample holds under 110,000 clones, around 89% seen once. All trial patients relapsed after autologous stem cell transplantation. Concerning this clone: Its antigen is currently unknown.

The sample was peripheral blood mononuclear cells (PBMCs), taken before the second cycle of nivolumab. The rearrangement links TRBV27 to TRBJ1-1, with D perhaps TRBD1 (5 bases). This sequence was found in a human donor with classical Hodgkin lymphoma. This chain's CDR3 is CASSQGFEAFF. The CDR3 DNA is TGTGCCAGCAGCCAGGGCTTTGAAGCTTTCTTT.